These 15 T cell receptor beta chains share one sample of origin, sequenced in a study of shared clonotypes between healthy human individuals. TCRdb keeps only in-frame clones here, not all; method: immunoSEQ multiplex PCR. This table holds some 1,900,000 clones, approximately 94% found once. Naive-designated CD8 cells lacked CD45RO, were positively enriched for CCR7, and omitted terminally differentiated effector memory CD45RA+ cells. Sequenced sample: naive CD8+ T cells sorted from blood. These receptors came from a man between 18 and 35 years old in good health.

The V and J genes are TRBV4-1 and TRBJ2-7; maybe TRBD1 (5 bases). V lost 3 bases, J lost 3 bases, and 9 bases lay in between. From germline, CDR1 is MGHRA and CDR2 YSYEKL. This CDR3 region has 13 residues. CDR3 loop: CASSHRTGYEQYF. The CDR3, as DNA: TGCGCCAGCAGCCACCGAACAGGCTACGAGCAGTACTTC.

The rearrangement links TRBV5-5 to TRBJ2-3; D call uncertain. Germline V gives CDR1 SGHKS, CDR2 YYEKEE (reference sequence). Deletions cut 4 bases from V and 5 bases from J, with 14 bases between. CDR3 length equals 14 residues. The DNA of the CDR3 is TGTGCCAGCAGCGCCCCGGACGGATTAGATACGCAGTATTTT. This codes for CASSAPDGLDTQYF.

The chain links TRBV5-5 to TRBJ1-1, with D maybe TRBD1 (6 bases). V lost 8 bases and J lost 6, with 11 bases in between. The length of the CDR3 is 11 residues. Germline assignment: CDR1 SGHKS and CDR2 YYEKEE (reference sequence). CDR3 sequence reads: CASQQGPEAFF. In DNA form, the CDR3 reads TGTGCCAGTCAACAGGGCCCTGAAGCTTTCTTT.

This rearrangement joins TRBV4-1 to TRBJ2-7; 14 nucleotides line up with TRBD2. The germline CDR1 and CDR2 sequences are MGHRA and YSYEKL. The CDR3 is 17 amino acids. Trimming cost V 3 bases and J 4 bases; bases outside gene matches: 8. CDR3 sequence: CASSHRGLAGAPYEQYF. The CDR3 DNA reads as TGCGCCAGCAGCCACCGGGGACTAGCGGGGGCCCCGTACGAGCAGTACTTC.

The gene calls are TRBV27 and TRBJ2-7; the match to TRBD2 covers 7 bases. The V gene's germline CDR1 is MNHEY and CDR2 SMNVEV (reference sequence). This CDR3 region has 15 residues. With V trimmed by 4 bases and J by 3 bases, 9 bases remained unmatched. As DNA, the CDR3 is TGTGCCAGCAGTTCCCGCCGGGAGGATATCTACGAGCAGTACTTC. Protein sequence: CASSSRREDIYEQYF.

The chain recombines TRBV5-4 with TRBJ2-7, with unresolved D. V was pared by 7 bases and J by 1 base, with 12 bases between. The germline V gene has CDR1 SGHNT and CDR2 YYREEE (reference sequence). The CDR3 length is 13 residues. CDR3 sequence (DNA): TGTGCCAGCGGGCCTTGGGGTTCCTACGAGCAGTACTTC. This sequence encodes CASGPWGSYEQYF.

The J gene is TRBJ2-5, the V gene TRBV9; TRBD2 agrees at 8 bases. Germline trimming cut 3 bases from V and 5 bases from J; bases unmatched to any gene: 6. Looked up from germline, CDR1 is SGDLS and CDR2 is YYNGEE. The CDR3 extends over 14 amino acids. CDR3 amino acids: CASSEEGTRETQYF. In DNA form, the CDR3 reads TGTGCCAGCAGCGAGGAGGGGACTAGGGAGACCCAGTACTTC.

V usage is TRBV12-5 and J usage is TRBJ1-5; D call uncertain. Germline V lookup: CDR1 LGHNT, CDR2 FRNRAP. This CDR3 comprises 13 residues. Trimming took 6 bases from V and 0 from J, leaving 6 bases between them. CDR3 DNA sequence: TGTGCTAGTGGAGTATATAGCAATCAGCCCCAGCATTTT. Amino acids: CASGVYSNQPQHF.

The chain recombines TRBV25-1 with TRBJ1-1; no definite D call. The CDR3 contains 14 residues. Trimming took off 4 bases at V and 2 bases at J, with 11 bases between the two ends. Germline assignment: CDR1 MGHDK and CDR2 SYGVNS. The CDR3 DNA sequence: TGTGCCAGCAGTGTAGATGGCCTTAACACTGAAGCTTTCTTT. Its translation: CASSVDGLNTEAFF.

The chain is built from TRBV13 and TRBJ2-5; the D gene could be TRBD1 or TRBD2 (5 bases each). The germline V gene has CDR1 PRHDT and CDR2 FYEKMQ (reference sequence). V lost 5 bases and J lost 2, with 12 bases in between. The CDR3 length is 14 residues. In nucleotides, the CDR3 is TGTGCCAGCAGCGGTCCGGGACGGCAAGAGACCCAGTACTTC. Encoded protein: CASSGPGRQETQYF.

This chain connects TRBV11-1 to TRBJ1-3; a possible D gene is TRBD1 (6 bases). The CDR3 has 15 residues. Germline values: CDR1 SGHAT, CDR2 FQDESV (reference sequence). The ends were cut back, 3 bases at V and 4 bases at J, with 13 bases in the middle. CDR3 residues: CASSFFTGQGNTIYF. Written as DNA, the CDR3 is TGTGCCAGCAGCTTTTTCACGGGACAAGGAAACACCATATATTTT.

This clone was found once. The sample has other DNA sequences that encode this CDR3 too. The CDR3 DNA sequence: TGTGCCAGCAGCTTTAGACTAGCGGGAGTCCAAGAGACCCAGTACTTC. Translating it yields CASSFRLAGVQETQYF. This chain uses TRBV7-8 with TRBJ2-5; TRBD2 matches at 12 bases. The trim removed 3 bases at V and 1 base at J, leaving 3 bases unmatched. The CDR3 length is 16 residues. From germline, CDR1 is SGHVS and CDR2 FQNEAQ.

The chain recombines TRBV6-5 with TRBJ2-7; TRBD1 is a possible D gene (6 bases). Germline V gene sequence: CDR1 MNHEY, CDR2 SVGAGI. Trimming removed 0 bases from V and 5 bases from J, with 17 bases in between. The CDR3 spans 16 residues. CDR3 DNA: TGTGCCAGCAGTTACTCATCGGGACAAGTAACGCACGAGCAGTACTTC. Its translation is CASSYSSGQVTHEQYF.

In its sample, this clone was seen once. V is TRBV27 and J is TRBJ2-7; D gene unclear. This CDR3 spans 13 amino acids. Germline CDR1 and CDR2: MNHEY and SMNVEV (reference sequence). The V end lost 2 bases, the J end lost 4 bases, and 9 bases lay between the germline ends. CDR3 DNA: TGTGCCAGCAGTTTAGGGATGCGGTACGAGCAGTACTTC. Translated: CASSLGMRYEQYF.

V usage is TRBV27 and J usage is TRBJ2-2; weak D call: TRBD1 (5 bases). The CDR3 runs to 14 residues. The germline gives CDR1 MNHEY, CDR2 SMNVEV (reference sequence). The germline V and J ends were trimmed by 3 bases and 10 bases, with 15 bases remaining between them. CDR3 bases: TGTGCCAGCAGTTTTCAGGGCTCAACTTTGGAGCTGTTTTTT. It is translated as CASSFQGSTLELFF.